These T cell receptor beta chains were read from a single sample in a study of CXCR3-negative and CXCR3-positive naive CD8 T cells. TCRdb reanalyzed the 5' RACE reads, giving one entry per CDR3 protein sequence and no DNA. The table counts more than 75,000 distinct CDR3 sequences; about 0.62% lies in the top ten. Sequenced sample: naive CXCR3+ CD8+ T cells from blood. The source is a human donor in good health. Some clones in this sample may be carry-over from other donors' samples. CDR3s include the opening cysteine and the closing phenylalanine or tryptophan. Fields, in order: CDR3 protein, J gene, V gene.

CDR3 protein: CASSPSGSYEQYF; J gene: TRBJ2-7; V gene: TRBV12-3/TRBV12-4
CDR3 protein: CASSSEVLAEISTDTQYF; J gene: TRBJ2-3; V gene: TRBV7-6
CDR3 protein: CASSLERVDIQYF; J gene: TRBJ2-4; V gene: TRBV5-4
CDR3 protein: CASSQRTSGSGSYEQYF; J gene: TRBJ2-7; V gene: TRBV7-2
CDR3 protein: CASGLVPSGAHQAYEQYF; J gene: TRBJ2-7; V gene: TRBV12-5
CDR3 protein: CASSQVMNRQETQYF; J gene: TRBJ2-5; V gene: TRBV14
CDR3 protein: CASSQDIPTGYVYEQYF; J gene: TRBJ2-7; V gene: TRBV4-1
CDR3 protein: CASSFQQGEQYF; J gene: TRBJ2-7; V gene: TRBV27
CDR3 protein: CASSRTSGRTGELFF; J gene: TRBJ2-2; V gene: TRBV12-3/TRBV12-4
CDR3 protein: CASSVRSGELFF; J gene: TRBJ2-2; V gene: TRBV9
CDR3 protein: CASSQAGTGPPETQYF; J gene: TRBJ2-5; V gene: TRBV6-6
CDR3 protein: CASSPPAGNTIYF; J gene: TRBJ1-3; V gene: TRBV7-9
CDR3 protein: CASSPAPSGYEQYF; J gene: TRBJ2-7; V gene: TRBV6-5
CDR3 protein: CASSYGDREGTEAFF; J gene: TRBJ1-1; V gene: TRBV6-2/TRBV6-3
CDR3 protein: CSVRRAGELFF; J gene: TRBJ2-2; V gene: TRBV20-1
CDR3 protein: CASSYGDSRYEQYF; J gene: TRBJ2-7; V gene: TRBV6-5
CDR3 protein: CASSPLSEAYNEQFF; J gene: TRBJ2-1; V gene: TRBV4-2
CDR3 protein: CASSFRLAGWTGELFF; J gene: TRBJ2-2; V gene: TRBV7-9
CDR3 protein: CASSLEGESYEQYF; J gene: TRBJ2-7; V gene: TRBV7-6
CDR3 protein: CASSLQGDITDTQYF; J gene: TRBJ2-3; V gene: TRBV12-3/TRBV12-4
CDR3 protein: CSTRYRTVRGEDQPQHF; J gene: TRBJ1-5; V gene: TRBV29-1
CDR3 protein: CASSPIAGNRDNEQFF; J gene: TRBJ2-1; V gene: TRBV5-1
CDR3 protein: CASSSGREDRTEAFF; J gene: TRBJ1-1; V gene: TRBV7-9
CDR3 protein: CAIRDTGSYEQYF; J gene: TRBJ2-7; V gene: TRBV10-3
CDR3 protein: CASSPETGHNEQFF; J gene: TRBJ2-1; V gene: TRBV7-3
CDR3 protein: CASSQGGTQYF; J gene: TRBJ2-5; V gene: TRBV4-1
CDR3 protein: CASSSNIGLIVSEQYF; J gene: TRBJ2-7; V gene: TRBV28
CDR3 protein: CASSGLGRPQKFF; J gene: TRBJ2-1; V gene: TRBV7-9
CDR3 protein: CASSPRAGETQYF; J gene: TRBJ2-5; V gene: TRBV5-4
CDR3 protein: CASSIDREGLETQYF; J gene: TRBJ2-5; V gene: TRBV19
CDR3 protein: CSAVDGSYEQYF; J gene: TRBJ2-7; V gene: TRBV29-1
CDR3 protein: CASSSPNGFGGGTYPYEQYF; J gene: TRBJ2-7; V gene: TRBV19
CDR3 protein: CASSWDGGSYEQYF; J gene: TRBJ2-7; V gene: TRBV28
CDR3 protein: CASSPRTFTYEQYF; J gene: TRBJ2-7; V gene: TRBV28
CDR3 protein: CASSSFSGTGSYNEQFF; J gene: TRBJ2-1; V gene: TRBV5-1
CDR3 protein: CASSPQGTLDTQYF; J gene: TRBJ2-3; V gene: TRBV25-1
CDR3 protein: CSVDPGLAQEQFF; J gene: TRBJ2-1; V gene: TRBV29-1
CDR3 protein: CASSYSSSTGGEFYEQYF; J gene: TRBJ2-7; V gene: TRBV6-2/TRBV6-3
CDR3 protein: CASSSPDPNTGELFF; J gene: TRBJ2-2; V gene: TRBV12-3/TRBV12-4
CDR3 protein: CSASPENTGELFF; J gene: TRBJ2-2; V gene: TRBV20-1
CDR3 protein: CASSFAVGFTGELFF; J gene: TRBJ2-2; V gene: TRBV27
CDR3 protein: CSARAMEWGYEQYF; J gene: TRBJ2-7; V gene: TRBV20-1
CDR3 protein: CASSKGQINQPQHF; J gene: TRBJ1-5; V gene: TRBV6-2/TRBV6-3
CDR3 protein: CASFTDSPNAEAFF; J gene: TRBJ1-1; V gene: TRBV2
CDR3 protein: CASSLGDTGELFF; J gene: TRBJ2-2; V gene: TRBV11-3
CDR3 protein: CASQNGRYPNEQFF; J gene: TRBJ2-1; V gene: TRBV28
CDR3 protein: CASGTSVSYEQYF; J gene: TRBJ2-7; V gene: TRBV11-2
CDR3 protein: CSVSWGLNQPQHF; J gene: TRBJ1-5; V gene: TRBV29-1
CDR3 protein: CASSAGSGRGNEQFF; J gene: TRBJ2-1; V gene: TRBV9
CDR3 protein: CASSPDSAGAGEQFF; J gene: TRBJ2-1; V gene: TRBV6-5
CDR3 protein: CASSSKIKDRGPGEQYF; J gene: TRBJ2-7; V gene: TRBV7-9
CDR3 protein: CASSIPSGDSYNEQFF; J gene: TRBJ2-1; V gene: TRBV12-3/TRBV12-4
CDR3 protein: CATSDFGDTQNTGELFF; J gene: TRBJ2-2; V gene: TRBV24-1